This T cell receptor (beta chain) was sequenced for a study of TIL therapy for anti-PD-1-resistant metastatic lung cancer (dated by TCRdb to the early 2020s). With regard to the full study: Among the enrolled patients, the median age was approximately 56 years (range about 35-85), and the median tumor PD-L1 proportion score was 5.5% to 6.5%. Most of the cohort had lung adenocarcinoma, several tumors were EGFR-mutant and two were ALK-rearranged, and half of the patients were current or former smokers. A median non-synonymous tumor mutation burden of under 1.9 mutations per megabase was determined across the cohort by whole-exome sequencing. Tumor and peripheral blood T cell receptor beta sequencing was used to track clonotypes across tumor, expanded TIL product and serial blood samples.

TCR beta CDR3 regions were amplified from genomic DNA with the immunoSEQ v3 hsTCRB kit using bias-controlled multiplex PCR. An Illumina NextSeq 500 was used to sequence the TCR libraries, reaching 1.5 million to 2 million read pairs at survey level or roughly 4.5-6 million at deep level. Turning to the authors' computational methods: Clonality was reported by immunoSEQ Analyzer software, which also assigned V, D and J genes and filtered out non-productive sequences. Repertoires of infused TIL and blood were compared using productive Simpson clonality and the Morisita overlap index of productive TRB rearrangements. In TCRdb, the immuneACCESS table is reduced to in-frame sequences with V and J assigned. These tables do not hold every clone; where another copy was compared, an unresolved V gene accounts for under half, and the others remain unexplained. For V, J and clone size, that table is used; D and trimming come from the DNA. The table for this sample lists roughly 26,000 clones; about two thirds of them were counted only once. The ten largest clones capture roughly 7.4% of the sample.

What the authors observed across the whole study: The study protocol defined all tumor marker inferences as exploratory. Because the cohort was highly selected, with more treatment-naive, never-smoker and oncogene-addicted patients than is typical, generalizability is limited. High clonal turnover was observed in TIL culture, with many enriched product clones not detected in the baseline tumor, which suggested clonal contraction rather than faithful expansion. Higher clonality and lower diversity were observed in expanded TIL cultures than in baseline intratumoral T cells (median clonality approximately 6.4% vs 31%, p < 0.0001).

Note on this clone: The target of this receptor is not known. Base qualities are missing; no much larger clone stands one base away.

The meaning of the sample's time point label: pre-treatment sample, taken before nivolumab and TIL therapy. Excised metastases, mostly pleural nodules or supraclavicular lymph nodes, were used as baseline tumor samples and were taken from the same resection from which TIL were grown. Tumors were harvested before any PD-1/PD-L1 blockade; patients then received nivolumab, and those progressing received lymphodepletion, expanded TIL infusion and IL-2. Between late 2017 and early 2020, a dual-center phase I trial enrolled adults who had stage 4 NSCLC. Samples came from a single-arm, open-label phase I trial of tumor-infiltrating lymphocyte therapy with nivolumab in advanced non-small cell lung cancer. Portions of each resected tumor were snap-frozen in liquid nitrogen and were stored at -80 degrees C. Tumor regions of interest were selected on H&E sections by laser-capture macrodissection, were pulverized into approximately 15 mg aliquots, and were extracted with Qiagen Allprep kits.

V gives up 2 bases and J gives up 7 bases, and the segment between their germline ends measures 13 bases. According to the germline V gene (reference sequence), CDR1 reads SGHKS and CDR2 reads YYEKEE. Measured from the cysteine to the phenylalanine, the CDR3 is 15 residues long. Only the CDR3 portion is preserved as DNA: 45 bases, with reading frame beginning at the first base. Sequences were derived from tumor tissue, sampled at baseline. The sequence came from a person aged 25-85 years with non-small cell lung cancer. The chain is encoded by TRBV5-5 joined to TRBJ1-6; TRBD1 is a possible D gene, resting on 5 matching bases. The CDR3 protein sequence reads: CASSFMQGGNSPLHF. The nucleotide sequence reads TGTGCCAGCAGCTTTATGCAGGGTGGGAATTCACCCCTCCACTTT.